This T cell receptor (beta chain) was profiled in a study of Ad26.COV2.S vaccination and SARS-CoV-2 variants. At the level of the study: Intramuscular Ad26.COV2.S doses were given once or twice, 56 days apart. Points from the study as a whole: Placebo recipients and vaccine recipients were similar in non-spike TCR breadth.

The length of the CDR3 is 17 residues. Treatment described: approximately 18 received Ad26.COV2.S at low or high dose, single or two shots; 5 received placebo; per-sample allocation not given. Sampling occurred on day 63 after the first vaccine or placebo injection. An Ad26 vector expressing Wuhan-strain SARS-CoV-2 spike served as the vaccine. This clone was recorded at least ten times. The antigen remains undetermined. The repertoire was sequenced with immunoSEQ multiplex PCR; TCRdb's copy has only in-frame clones and lacks some. The sample carries roughly 460,000 clones, roughly nine tenths recorded once.

Here the sequenced sample was peripheral blood, taken in a trial of Ad26.COV2.S vaccine versus placebo. V gene TRBV21-1 combines with J gene TRBJ2-5; the table names TRBD2, a call not compared with the DNA. TRBV21-1 is designated a pseudogene. The sequence derives from a person aged 18-60 years who received the Ad26.COV2.S COVID-19 vaccine or a placebo. This chain's CDR3 is CASRVRRAGRPSETQYF. In DNA form, the CDR3 reads TGTGCCAGCAGGGTTAGGAGGGCAGGGAGGCCCTCAGAGACCCAGTACTTC.